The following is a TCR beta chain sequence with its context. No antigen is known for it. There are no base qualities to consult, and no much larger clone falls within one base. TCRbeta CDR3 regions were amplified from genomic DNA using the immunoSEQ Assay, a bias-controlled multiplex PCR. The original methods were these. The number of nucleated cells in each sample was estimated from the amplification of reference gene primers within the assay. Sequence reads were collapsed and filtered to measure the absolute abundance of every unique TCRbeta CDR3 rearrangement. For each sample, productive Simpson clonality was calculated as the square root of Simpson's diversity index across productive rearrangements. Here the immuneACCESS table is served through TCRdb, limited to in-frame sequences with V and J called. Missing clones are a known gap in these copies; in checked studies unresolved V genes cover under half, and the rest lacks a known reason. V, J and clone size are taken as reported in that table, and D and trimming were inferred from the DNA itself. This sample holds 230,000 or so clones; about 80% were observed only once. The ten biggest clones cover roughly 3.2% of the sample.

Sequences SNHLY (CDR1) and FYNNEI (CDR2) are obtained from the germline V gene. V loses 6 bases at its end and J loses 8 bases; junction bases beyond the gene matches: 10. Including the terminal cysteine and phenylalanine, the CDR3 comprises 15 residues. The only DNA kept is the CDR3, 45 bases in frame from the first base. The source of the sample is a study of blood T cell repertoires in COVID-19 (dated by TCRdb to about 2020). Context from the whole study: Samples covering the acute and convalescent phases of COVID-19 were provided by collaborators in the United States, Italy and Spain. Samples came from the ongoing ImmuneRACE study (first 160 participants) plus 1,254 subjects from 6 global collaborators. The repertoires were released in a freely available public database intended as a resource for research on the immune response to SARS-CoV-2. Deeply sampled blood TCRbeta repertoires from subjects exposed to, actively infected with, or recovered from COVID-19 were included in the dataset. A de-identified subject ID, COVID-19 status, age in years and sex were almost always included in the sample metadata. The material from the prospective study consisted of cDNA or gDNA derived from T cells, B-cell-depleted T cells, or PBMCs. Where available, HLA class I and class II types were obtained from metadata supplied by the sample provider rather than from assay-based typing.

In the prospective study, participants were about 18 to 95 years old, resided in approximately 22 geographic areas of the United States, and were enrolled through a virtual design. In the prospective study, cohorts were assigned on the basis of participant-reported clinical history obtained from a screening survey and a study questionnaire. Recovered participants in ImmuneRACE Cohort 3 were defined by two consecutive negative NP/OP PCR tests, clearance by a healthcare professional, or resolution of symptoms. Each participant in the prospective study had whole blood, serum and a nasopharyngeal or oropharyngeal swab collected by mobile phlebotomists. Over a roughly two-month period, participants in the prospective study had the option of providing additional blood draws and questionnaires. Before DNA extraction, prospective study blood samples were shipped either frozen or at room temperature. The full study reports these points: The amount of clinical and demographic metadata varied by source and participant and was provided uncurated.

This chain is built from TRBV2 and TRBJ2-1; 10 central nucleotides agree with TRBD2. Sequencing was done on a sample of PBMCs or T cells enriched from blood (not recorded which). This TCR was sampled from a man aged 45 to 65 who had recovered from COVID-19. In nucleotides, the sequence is TGTGCCAGCAGGGAGGGGCTAGCGGGAGTCTATGAGCAGTTCTTC. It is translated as CASREGLAGVYEQFF.